This T cell receptor (beta chain) stems from a study of T cell repertoires in cytomegalovirus infection. Study-wide context: Public TCR beta signatures provided an indication of both CMV infection and a matching HLA type. Study results and caveats: It was HLA-C-restricted CMV-specific TCR beta clonotypes that dominated the response ex vivo.

TCRdb ran MiXCR on the reads and lists one entry per CDR3 protein. In the table there are under 450,000 distinct CDR3 sequences, roughly 34% of which are singletons. Turning to this clonotype: Its matching antigen is unknown.

CDR3 length: 15 amino acids. Germline CDR1 reads SGHVS; CDR2 reads FNYEAQ. V lost 2 bases, J lost 0 bases, and 3 bases stayed unmatched. V and J are TRBV7-6 and TRBJ1-1; 7 nucleotides agree with TRBD1. Specimen: cultured PBMCs, collected from culture after CMV antigen stimulation. This clonotype originated in a human donor in good health (CMV status not recorded). Some clones in this sample may be carry-over from other donors' samples. This CDR3 is CASSLYTGVNTEAFF. CDR3 DNA: TGTGCCAGCAGCTTATACACAGGGGTGAACACTGAAGCTTTCTTT. Full variable domain (missing parts from reference TRBV7-6 and TRBJ1-1): GAGVSQSPRYKVTKRGQDVALRCDPISGHVSLYWYRQALGQGPEFLTYFNYEAQQDKSGLPNDRFSAERPEGSISTLTIQRTEQRDSAMYRCASSLYTGVNTEAFFGQGTRLTVV.